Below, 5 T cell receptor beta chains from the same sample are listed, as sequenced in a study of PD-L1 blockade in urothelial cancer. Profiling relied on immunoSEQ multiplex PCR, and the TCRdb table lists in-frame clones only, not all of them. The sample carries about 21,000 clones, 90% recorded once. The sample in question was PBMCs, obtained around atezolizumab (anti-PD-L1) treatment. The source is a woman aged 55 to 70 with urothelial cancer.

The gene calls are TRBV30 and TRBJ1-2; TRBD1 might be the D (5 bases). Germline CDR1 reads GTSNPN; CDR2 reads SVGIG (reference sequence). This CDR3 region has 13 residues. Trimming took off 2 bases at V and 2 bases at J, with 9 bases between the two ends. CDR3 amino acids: CAWSLTGNYGYTF. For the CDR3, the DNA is TGTGCCTGGAGTTTAACAGGCAACTATGGCTACACCTTC.

The CDR3 DNA follows: TGTGCCAGCTCACCCCGCTCGGGGGGAGGTGAAAAACTGTTTTTT. This gives the protein CASSPRSGGGEKLFF. This chain links TRBV18 with TRBJ1-4; possibly TRBD1 for D (5 bases). V gave up 3 bases and J gave up 7 bases, with 15 bases separating them. There are 15 residues in the CDR3. Germline CDR1 and CDR2: KGHSH and LQKENI.

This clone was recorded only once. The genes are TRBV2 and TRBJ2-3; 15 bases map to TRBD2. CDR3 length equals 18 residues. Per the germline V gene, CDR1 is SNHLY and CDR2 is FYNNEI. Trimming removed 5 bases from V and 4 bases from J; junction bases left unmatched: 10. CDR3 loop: CASSPYGLAGGVADTQYF. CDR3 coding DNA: TGTGCCAGCAGTCCATACGGACTAGCGGGAGGGGTAGCAGATACGCAGTATTTT.

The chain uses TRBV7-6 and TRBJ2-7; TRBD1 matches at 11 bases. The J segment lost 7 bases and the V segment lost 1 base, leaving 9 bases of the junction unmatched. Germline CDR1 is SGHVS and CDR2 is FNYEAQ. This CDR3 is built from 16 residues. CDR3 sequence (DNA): TGTGCCAGCAGCTTAGAGGGCCGGGACAGGGGGGGGGAGCAGTACTTC. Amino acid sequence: CASSLEGRDRGGEQYF.

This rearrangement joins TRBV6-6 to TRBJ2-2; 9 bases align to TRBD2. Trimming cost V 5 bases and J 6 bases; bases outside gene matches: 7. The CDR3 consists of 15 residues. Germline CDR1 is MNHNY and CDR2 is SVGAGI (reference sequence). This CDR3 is CASSDSGSGAGELFF. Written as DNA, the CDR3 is TGTGCCAGCAGTGATAGCGGGAGTGGGGCCGGGGAGCTGTTTTTT.